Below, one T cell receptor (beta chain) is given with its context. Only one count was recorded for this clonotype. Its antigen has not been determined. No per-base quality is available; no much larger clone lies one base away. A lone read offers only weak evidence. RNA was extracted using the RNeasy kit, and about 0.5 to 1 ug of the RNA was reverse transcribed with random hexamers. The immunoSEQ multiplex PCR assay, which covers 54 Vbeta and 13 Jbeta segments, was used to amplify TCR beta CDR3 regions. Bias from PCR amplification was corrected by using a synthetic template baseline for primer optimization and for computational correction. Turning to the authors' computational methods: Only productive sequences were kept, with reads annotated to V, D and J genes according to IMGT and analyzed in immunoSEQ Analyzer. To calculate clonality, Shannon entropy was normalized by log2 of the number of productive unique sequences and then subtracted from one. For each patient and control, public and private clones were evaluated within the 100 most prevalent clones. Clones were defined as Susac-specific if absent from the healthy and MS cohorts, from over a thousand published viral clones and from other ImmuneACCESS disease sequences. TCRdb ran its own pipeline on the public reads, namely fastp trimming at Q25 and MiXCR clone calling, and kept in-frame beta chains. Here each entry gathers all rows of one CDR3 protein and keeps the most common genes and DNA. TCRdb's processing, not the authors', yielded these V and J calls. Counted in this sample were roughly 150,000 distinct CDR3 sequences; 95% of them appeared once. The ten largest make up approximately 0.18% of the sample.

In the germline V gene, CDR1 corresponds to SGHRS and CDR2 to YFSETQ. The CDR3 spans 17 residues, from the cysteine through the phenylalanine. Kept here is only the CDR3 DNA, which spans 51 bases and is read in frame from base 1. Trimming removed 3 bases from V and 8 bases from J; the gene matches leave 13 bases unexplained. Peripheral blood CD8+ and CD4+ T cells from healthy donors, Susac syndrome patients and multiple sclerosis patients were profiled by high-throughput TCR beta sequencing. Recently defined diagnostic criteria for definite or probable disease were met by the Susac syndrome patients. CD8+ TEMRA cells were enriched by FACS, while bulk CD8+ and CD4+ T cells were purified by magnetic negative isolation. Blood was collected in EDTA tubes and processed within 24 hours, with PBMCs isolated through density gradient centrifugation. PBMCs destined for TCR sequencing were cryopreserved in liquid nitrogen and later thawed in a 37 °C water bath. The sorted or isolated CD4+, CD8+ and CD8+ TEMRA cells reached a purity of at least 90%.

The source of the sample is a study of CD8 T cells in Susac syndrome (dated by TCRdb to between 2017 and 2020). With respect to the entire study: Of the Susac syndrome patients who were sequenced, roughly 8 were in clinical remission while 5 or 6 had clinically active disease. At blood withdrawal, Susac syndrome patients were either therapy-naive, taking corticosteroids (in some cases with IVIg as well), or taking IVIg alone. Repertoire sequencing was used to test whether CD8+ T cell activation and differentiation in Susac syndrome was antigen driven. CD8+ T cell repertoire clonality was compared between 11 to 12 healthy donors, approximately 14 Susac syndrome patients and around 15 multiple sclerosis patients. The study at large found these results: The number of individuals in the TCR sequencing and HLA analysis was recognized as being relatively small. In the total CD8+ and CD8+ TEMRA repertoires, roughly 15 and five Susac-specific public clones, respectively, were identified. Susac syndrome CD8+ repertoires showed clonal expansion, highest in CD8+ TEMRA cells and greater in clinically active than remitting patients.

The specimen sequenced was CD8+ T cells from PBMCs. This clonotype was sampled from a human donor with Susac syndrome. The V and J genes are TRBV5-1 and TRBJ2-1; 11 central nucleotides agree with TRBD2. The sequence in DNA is TGCGCCAGCAGCTCCAAACTAACTAGCGGGAGACCCGATGAGCAGTTCTTC. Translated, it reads CASSSKLTSGRPDEQFF.